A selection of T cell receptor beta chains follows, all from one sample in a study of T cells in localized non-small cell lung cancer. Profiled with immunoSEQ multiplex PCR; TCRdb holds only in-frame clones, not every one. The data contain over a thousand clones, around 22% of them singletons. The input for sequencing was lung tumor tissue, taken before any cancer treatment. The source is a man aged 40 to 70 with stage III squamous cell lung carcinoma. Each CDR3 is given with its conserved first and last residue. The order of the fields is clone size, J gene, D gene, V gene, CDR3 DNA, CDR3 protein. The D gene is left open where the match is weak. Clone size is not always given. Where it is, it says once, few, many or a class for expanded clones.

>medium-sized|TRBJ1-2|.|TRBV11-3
TGTGCCAGCAGCCAAGGGCAGGGCCCCTATGGCTACACCTTC
CASSQGQGPYGYTF
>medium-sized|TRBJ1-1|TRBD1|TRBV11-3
TGTGCCAGCAGCTTGGGACAGGGTAACACTGAAGCTTTCTTT
CASSLGQGNTEAFF
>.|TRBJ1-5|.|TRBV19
TGTGCCAGTAGTATAGGCGCAAGGGGGGGTCTAATTTCCCAGCATTTT
CASSIGARGGLISQHF
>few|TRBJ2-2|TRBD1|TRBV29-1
TGCAGCGTTGAGGGGCAGGGGGAGGGGGAGCTGTTTTTT
CSVEGQGEGELFF
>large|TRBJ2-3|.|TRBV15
TGTGCCACCAGCCAAGACGCCCAGAACACAGATACGCAGTATTTT
CATSQDAQNTDTQYF
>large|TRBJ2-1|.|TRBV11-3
TGTGCCAGCAGCTTGGGGGGTGGAGTATTCTACAATGAGCAGTTCTTC
CASSLGGGVFYNEQFF
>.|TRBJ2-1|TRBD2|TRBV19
TGTGCCAGTAGCTCAAGAGCGGGGGCGCGGACCTACAATGAGCAGTTCTTC
CASSSRAGARTYNEQFF
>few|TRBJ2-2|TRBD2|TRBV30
TGTGCCTGGAGGTCGGGACTAGCGTCCGGGGAGCTGTTTTTT
CAWRSGLASGELFF
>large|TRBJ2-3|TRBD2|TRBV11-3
TGTGCCAGCAGCGGGACTAGCGGTTACACAGATACGCAGTATTTT
CASSGTSGYTDTQYF
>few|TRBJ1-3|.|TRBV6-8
TGTGCCAGCACCAGACCGGGACTCGTAGACATATATTTT
CASTRPGLVDIYF
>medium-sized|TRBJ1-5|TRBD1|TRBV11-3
TGTGCCAGCAGTAAGACAGGGAACAATCAGCCCCAGCATTTT
CASSKTGNNQPQHF
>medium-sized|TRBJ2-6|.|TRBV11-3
TGTGCCAGCAGCTCCTACAAACAGAGGTCTGGGGCCAACGTCCTGACTTTC
CASSSYKQRSGANVLTF
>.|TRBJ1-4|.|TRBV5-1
TGCGCCAGCAGCCCCCGGGACGCGGGGGAAAAACTGTTTTTT
CASSPRDAGEKLFF
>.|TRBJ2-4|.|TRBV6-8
TGTGCCAGCAGCCATATAGGGGAGGTTTCGACCAAAAACATTCAGTACTTC
CASSHIGEVSTKNIQYF
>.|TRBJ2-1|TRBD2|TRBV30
TGTGCCTGGAGTGTACTAGCGGGAGGGTACGATGAGCAGTTCTTC
CAWSVLAGGYDEQFF
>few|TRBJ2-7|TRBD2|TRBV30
TGTGCCTGGACTCGGGCTAGCGGGAGCTCCGAGCAGTACTTC
CAWTRASGSSEQYF
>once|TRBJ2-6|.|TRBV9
TGTGCCAGCACCCAGACTCCTGGCGTCCTGACTTTC
CASTQTPGVLTF
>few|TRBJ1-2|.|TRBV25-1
TGTGCCAGCAGTGATGGGGGTGGAGACTACTATGGCTACACCTTC
CASSDGGGDYYGYTF
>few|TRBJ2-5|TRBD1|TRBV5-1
TGCGCCAGCAGCCAAAGACAGGGCATGGTGACCCAGTACTTC
CASSQRQGMVTQYF
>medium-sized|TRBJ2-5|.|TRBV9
TGTGCCAGCAGCGTAGAAGGGAGCGAAGAGACCCAGTACTTC
CASSVEGSEETQYF
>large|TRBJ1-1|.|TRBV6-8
TGTGCCAGCAGTTACTCTAGTACTGAAGCTTTCTTT
CASSYSSTEAFF
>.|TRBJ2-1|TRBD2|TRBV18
TGTGCCAGCTCAATGGGGACTAGCTCCTACAATGAGCAGTTCTTC
CASSMGTSSYNEQFF
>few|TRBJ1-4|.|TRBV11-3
TGTGCCAGCAGCTTAGGTCGGGCAACTAATGAAAAACTGTTTTTT
CASSLGRATNEKLFF
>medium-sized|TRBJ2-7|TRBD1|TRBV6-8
TGTGCCAGCAGTTCGGGACAGGTTTACTCCTACGAGCAGTACTTC
CASSSGQVYSYEQYF
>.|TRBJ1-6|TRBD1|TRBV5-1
TGCGCCAGCAGCCCCCGGGACAGGGGATCCTCCTATAATTCACCCCTCCACTTT
CASSPRDRGSSYNSPLHF
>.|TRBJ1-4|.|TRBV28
TGTGCCACCTCGGAATCTTTCAATGAAAAACTGTTTTTT
CATSESFNEKLFF
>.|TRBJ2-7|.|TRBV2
TGTGCCAGCAGCTCCGGGGGCGGCTACGAGCAGTACTTC
CASSSGGGYEQYF
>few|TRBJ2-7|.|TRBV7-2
TGTGCCAGCAGCCGCACTGGGCAAGGCGAGCAGTACTTC
CASSRTGQGEQYF
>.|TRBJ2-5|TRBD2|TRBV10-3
TGTGCCATCAGTGAGATGCAGGGAGGGGAGACCCAGTACTTC
CAISEMQGGETQYF
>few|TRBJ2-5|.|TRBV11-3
TGTGCCAGCAGCTCCGCGGCCAGAACAGGGTACCAAGAGACCCAGTACTTC
CASSSAARTGYQETQYF
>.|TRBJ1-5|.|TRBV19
TGTGCCAGTAGCCCCGGTCGGGGGGGCTTAGCGCCCCAGCATTTT
CASSPGRGGLAPQHF
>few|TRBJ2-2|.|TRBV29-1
TGCAGCGCCACGGGACATGGTAGGGCCGGGGAGCTGTTTTTT
CSATGHGRAGELFF
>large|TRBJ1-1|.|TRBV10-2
TGCGCCAGCACTCTGGCCCCGGGCGAGGGGACTGAAGCTTTCTTT
CASTLAPGEGTEAFF
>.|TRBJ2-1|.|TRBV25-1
TGTGCCAGCAGTCTAAGATACAATGAGCAGTTCTTC
CASSLRYNEQFF
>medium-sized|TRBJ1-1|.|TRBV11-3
TGTGCCAGCAGCCCGATGAGAGGGGACACTGAAGCTTTCTTT
CASSPMRGDTEAFF
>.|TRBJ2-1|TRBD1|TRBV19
TGTGCCAGTAGTGTAAACAGGGGTCTGGGCAATGAGCAGTTCTTC
CASSVNRGLGNEQFF
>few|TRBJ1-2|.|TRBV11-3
TGTGCCAGCAGCGAACCAGTCTATCTCGGAAAGACCTATGGCTACACCTTC
CASSEPVYLGKTYGYTF
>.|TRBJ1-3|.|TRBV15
TGTGCCACCAGCAGAGATCGGAGCTCTGGAAACACCATATATTTT
CATSRDRSSGNTIYF
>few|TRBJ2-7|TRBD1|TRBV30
TGTGCCTGGAGCGTGAGTGGACAGGGAGTCGAGCAGTACTTC
CAWSVSGQGVEQYF
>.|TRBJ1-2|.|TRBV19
TGTGCCAGTAGTATTTGGGGCCTGACCCGGGGAGCGCTTAACTATGGCTACACCTTC
CASSIWGLTRGALNYGYTF
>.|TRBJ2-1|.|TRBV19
TGTGCCAGTAGTTTGAAGGGGGGCTCCTACAATGAGCAGTTCTTC
CASSLKGGSYNEQFF
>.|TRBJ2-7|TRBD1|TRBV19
TGTGCCAGTAGTCCCCGGACAGGTGAGATCACCTACGAGCAGTACTTC
CASSPRTGEITYEQYF
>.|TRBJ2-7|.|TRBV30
TGTGCCTGGAGCCCTCACAGGGTCGAGCAGTACTTC
CAWSPHRVEQYF
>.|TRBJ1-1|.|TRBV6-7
TGTGCCAGCAGTTACGAAATTAAGGGCTCTGAAGCTTTCTTT
CASSYEIKGSEAFF
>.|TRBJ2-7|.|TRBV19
TGTGCCAGTAGTCCGCTACGGGGGCGCAACATCCCCTACGAGCAGTACTTC
CASSPLRGRNIPYEQYF
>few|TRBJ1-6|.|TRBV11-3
TGTGCCAGCAGCCACAGGGAGGGCGATTCACCCCTCCACTTT
CASSHREGDSPLHF
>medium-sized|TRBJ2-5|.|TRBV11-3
TGTGCCAGCAGCTGGAGGGGAGGTCAAGAGACCCAGTACTTC
CASSWRGGQETQYF
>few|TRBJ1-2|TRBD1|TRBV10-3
TGTGCCAGCAGTGAGGGGACAGAGGCTGTTGGCTACACCTTC
CASSEGTEAVGYTF
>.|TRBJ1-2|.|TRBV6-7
TGTGCCAGCAGCCGGACGTATGGCTACACCTTC
CASSRTYGYTF
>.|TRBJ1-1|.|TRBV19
TGTGCCAGTAGTTCGATCAGGGTTGTGAACACTGAAGCTTTCTTT
CASSSIRVVNTEAFF
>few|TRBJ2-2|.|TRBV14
TGTGCCAGCAGCCAAGAATTGGGCGAAACCGGGGAGCTGTTTTTT
CASSQELGETGELFF
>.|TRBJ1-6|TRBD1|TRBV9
TGTGCCAGCAGCGTAGCGGCTAACAGGGGCTATAATTCACCCCTCCACTTT
CASSVAANRGYNSPLHF
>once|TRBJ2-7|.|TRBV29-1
TGCAGCGTTAGTCGGGGTACCTACGAGCAGTACTTC
CSVSRGTYEQYF
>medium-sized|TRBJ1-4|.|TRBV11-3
TGTGCCAGCAGCTTAACAACAGGAAATGAAAAACTGTTTTTT
CASSLTTGNEKLFF
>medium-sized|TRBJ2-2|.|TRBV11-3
TGTGCCAGCAGCCTTAGGACACCGAACACCGGGGAGCTGTTTTTT
CASSLRTPNTGELFF
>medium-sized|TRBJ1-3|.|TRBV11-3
TGTGCCAGCAGCCCGGCATTGGTGCAGGGGTACAGAAACACCATATATTTT
CASSPALVQGYRNTIYF
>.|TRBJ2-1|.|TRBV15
TGTGCCACCAGCGGCTGGGGGGGCAGCTCCTACAATGAGCAGTTCTTC
CATSGWGGSSYNEQFF
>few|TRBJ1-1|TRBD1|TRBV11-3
TGTGCCAGCAGCCCGAAATTAGGACAGGGGAACACTGAAGCTTTCTTT
CASSPKLGQGNTEAFF
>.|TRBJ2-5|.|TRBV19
TGTGCCAGCCTTAGCCCTCAAGGGGAGACCCAGTACTTC
CASLSPQGETQYF
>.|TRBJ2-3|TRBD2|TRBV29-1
TGCAGCGTTGAAGGGGCTAGCGGGACAACAGATACGCAGTATTTT
CSVEGASGTTDTQYF